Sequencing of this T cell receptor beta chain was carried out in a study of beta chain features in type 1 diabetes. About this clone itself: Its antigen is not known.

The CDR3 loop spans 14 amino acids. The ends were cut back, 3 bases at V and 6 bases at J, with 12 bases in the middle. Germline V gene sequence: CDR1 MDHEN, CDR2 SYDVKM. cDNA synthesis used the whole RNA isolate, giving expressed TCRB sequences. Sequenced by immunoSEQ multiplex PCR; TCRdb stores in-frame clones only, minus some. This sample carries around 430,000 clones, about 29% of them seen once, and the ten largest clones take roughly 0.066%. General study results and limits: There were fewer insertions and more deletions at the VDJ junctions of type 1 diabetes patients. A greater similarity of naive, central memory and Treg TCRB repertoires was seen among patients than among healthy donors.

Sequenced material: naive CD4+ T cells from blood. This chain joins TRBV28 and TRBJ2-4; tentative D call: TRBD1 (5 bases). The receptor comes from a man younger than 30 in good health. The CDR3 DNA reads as TGTGCCAGCAGTTTGCAGGGCACCTTAAACATTCAGTACTTC. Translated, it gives CASSLQGTLNIQYF.